This T cell receptor (beta chain) was obtained from a study of blood T cells in healthy people across ages. Regarding the study as a whole: Among long-lived donors, naive CD4+ cells were more numerous and diversity higher than in aged donors. Changes seen in expanded clonotypes were possibly confounded by donor CMV status left unknown.

Through a sample-barcoded 5' primer and a J-beta primer mix, a second PCR was run for about 6 to 12 cycles. TCRdb redid the calling of the 5' RACE reads with MiXCR, one entry per CDR3 protein. Of approximately 690,000 distinct CDR3 sequences in the sample, around 54% are singletons; the top ten hold 30% to 40%. This clonotype has more than one count but fewer than ten. Its antigen remains unidentified. Germline CDR1 MDHEN, CDR2 SYDVKM. This CDR3 is 15 amino acids long. V was clipped by 6 bases and J by 0 bases, with 15 bases between them. The clonotype originates from a man aged 55 to 70 in good health. The J gene is TRBJ2-7, the V gene TRBV28; the D gene is possibly TRBD1 (5 bases). The sample was blood. The CDR3 reads CASSPTGYSSYEQYF. CDR3 sequence (DNA): TGTGCCAGCAGCCCTACAGGTTACAGCTCCTACGAGCAGTACTTC.